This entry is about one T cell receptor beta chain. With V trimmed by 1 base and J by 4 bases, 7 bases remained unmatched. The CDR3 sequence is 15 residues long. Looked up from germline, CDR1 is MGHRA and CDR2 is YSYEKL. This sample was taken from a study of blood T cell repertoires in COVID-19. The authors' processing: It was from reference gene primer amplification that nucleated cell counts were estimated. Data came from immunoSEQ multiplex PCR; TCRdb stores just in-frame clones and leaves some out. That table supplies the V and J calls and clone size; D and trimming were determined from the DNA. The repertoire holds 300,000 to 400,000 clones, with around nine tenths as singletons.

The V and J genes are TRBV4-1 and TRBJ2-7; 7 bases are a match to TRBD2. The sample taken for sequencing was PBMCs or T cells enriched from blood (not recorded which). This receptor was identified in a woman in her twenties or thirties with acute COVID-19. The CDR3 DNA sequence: TGCGCCAGCAGCCAAGCAGGCGGGGGAAGTTACGAGCAGTACTTC. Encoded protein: CASSQAGGGSYEQYF.